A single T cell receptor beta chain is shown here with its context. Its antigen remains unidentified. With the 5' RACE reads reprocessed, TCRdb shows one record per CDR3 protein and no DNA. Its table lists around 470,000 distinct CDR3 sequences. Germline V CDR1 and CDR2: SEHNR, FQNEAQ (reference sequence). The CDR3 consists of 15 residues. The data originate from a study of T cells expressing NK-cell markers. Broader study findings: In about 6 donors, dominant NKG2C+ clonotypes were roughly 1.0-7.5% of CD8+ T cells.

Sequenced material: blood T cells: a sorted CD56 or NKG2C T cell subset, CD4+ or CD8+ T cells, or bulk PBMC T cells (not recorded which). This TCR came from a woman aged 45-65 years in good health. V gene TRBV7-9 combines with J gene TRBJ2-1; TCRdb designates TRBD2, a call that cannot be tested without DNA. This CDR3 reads CASSPRLGDTGEQFF.